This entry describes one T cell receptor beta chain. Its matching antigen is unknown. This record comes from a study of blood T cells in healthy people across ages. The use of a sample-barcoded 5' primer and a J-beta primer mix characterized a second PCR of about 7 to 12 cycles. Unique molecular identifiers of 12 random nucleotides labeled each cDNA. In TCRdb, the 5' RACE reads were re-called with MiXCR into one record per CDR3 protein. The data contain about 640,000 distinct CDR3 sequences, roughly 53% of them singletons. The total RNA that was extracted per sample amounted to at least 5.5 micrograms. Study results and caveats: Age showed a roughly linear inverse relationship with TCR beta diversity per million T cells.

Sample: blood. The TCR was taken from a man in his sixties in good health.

CDR3 sequence: CASTRGKETQYF. For the CDR3, the DNA is TGTGCCAGTACCCGGGGGAAAGAGACCCAGTACTTC. The gene calls are TRBV14 and TRBJ2-5; D may be TRBD2 (6 bases). Per germline, CDR1 SGHDN and CDR2 FVKESK. V was cut by 9 bases and J by 3 bases, with 11 bases left in between. The CDR3 is made up of 12 amino acids.